This TCR beta chain was sequenced in a study of shared clonotypes between healthy human individuals. Germline CDR1 reads KGHSH; CDR2 reads LQKENI. The CDR3 spans 13 residues. V was cut by 6 bases and J by 8 bases, with 16 bases left in between. On sorted subsets, replicate PCRs used 200 to 250 ng DNA, or 30,000 or so T cell genomes. TCRdb keeps only in-frame clones here, not all; method: immunoSEQ multiplex PCR. The sample lists some 1 million clones, roughly 70% occurring once. In its sample, this clone was seen once. Its antigen is unknown. Broader study findings: Non-shared clonotypes had lower generation probabilities than clonotypes shared by all four sorted-subset donors.

Sequenced sample: memory CD4+ T cells sorted from blood. As for subset: CD45RA-negative fraction. The chain recombines TRBV18 with TRBJ2-5; D remains unclear. The sequence was collected from a man aged 18 to 30 in good health. CDR3 loop: CASSDTGPGTQYF. CDR3 DNA: TGTGCCAGCTCCGATACTGGCCCAGGAACCCAGTACTTC.